The rows below give T cell receptor beta chains drawn from one sample of a study of T cells in Graves' hyperthyroidism and ophthalmopathy. From the multiplex PCR reads, TCRdb called clonotypes with MiXCR, one entry per CDR3 protein. The table lists 600,000 to 850,000 distinct CDR3 sequences, around 20% of them singletons. The sample comprised blood. Every receptor here comes from a woman between 45 and 60 years old with Graves' hyperthyroidism that later progressed to Graves' ophthalmopathy. Both conserved end residues are part of each CDR3. Not every row has a clone size; where given, it reads once, few, many or a size class.

CDR3 protein: CASSLGGKGYGYTF
J gene: TRBJ1-2
V gene: TRBV12-3/TRBV12-4
clone size: many

CDR3 protein: CASGSYEQYF
J gene: TRBJ2-7
V gene: TRBV12-3/TRBV12-4
clone size: many

CDR3 protein: CASSIGGQRGGPDTQYF
J gene: TRBJ2-3
V gene: TRBV19
clone size: .

CDR3 protein: CASSPRTDTQYF
J gene: TRBJ2-3
V gene: TRBV18
clone size: many

CDR3 protein: CASRRGAEKAFF
J gene: TRBJ1-1
V gene: TRBV12-3/TRBV12-4
clone size: many

CDR3 protein: CAIKTGSETQYF
J gene: TRBJ2-5
V gene: TRBV6-2/TRBV6-3
clone size: few

CDR3 protein: CASRREGTGVEKLFF
J gene: TRBJ1-4
V gene: TRBV2
clone size: .

CDR3 protein: CASSDSGAAYEQYF
J gene: TRBJ2-7
V gene: TRBV10-1
clone size: few

CDR3 protein: CASSQSYQETQYF
J gene: TRBJ2-5
V gene: TRBV3-1
clone size: many

CDR3 protein: CSVGSRTGETQYF
J gene: TRBJ2-5
V gene: TRBV29-1
clone size: many

CDR3 protein: CASSLVRLEGETQYF
J gene: TRBJ2-5
V gene: TRBV7-9
clone size: few

CDR3 protein: CASSGGQSYEQYF
J gene: TRBJ2-7
V gene: TRBV5-4
clone size: .

CDR3 protein: CSARRSTLQGRFTDTQYF
J gene: TRBJ2-3
V gene: TRBV20-1
clone size: many

CDR3 protein: CASGEVRGIAYEQYF
J gene: TRBJ2-7
V gene: TRBV6-1
clone size: .

CDR3 protein: CASSLRLAGSTDTQYF
J gene: TRBJ2-3
V gene: TRBV5-1
clone size: few

CDR3 protein: CASSIWALTGPLSYNEQFF
J gene: TRBJ2-1
V gene: TRBV19
clone size: few

CDR3 protein: CASSLVDSGANVLTF
J gene: TRBJ2-6
V gene: TRBV7-8
clone size: many

CDR3 protein: CASSGSGGSYEQYF
J gene: TRBJ2-7
V gene: TRBV6-1
clone size: .

CDR3 protein: CASSVGTSGGRTGELFF
J gene: TRBJ2-2
V gene: TRBV9
clone size: few

CDR3 protein: CSAHISGGGTNEQYF
J gene: TRBJ2-7
V gene: TRBV20-1
clone size: few

CDR3 protein: CASSLVAGHGDTGELFF
J gene: TRBJ2-2
V gene: TRBV11-2
clone size: many

CDR3 protein: CASKQAGGTDTQYF
J gene: TRBJ2-3
V gene: TRBV2
clone size: many

CDR3 protein: CSARGEPRPYEQYF
J gene: TRBJ2-7
V gene: TRBV20-1
clone size: .

CDR3 protein: CASSLGLAVLTGAYNEQFF
J gene: TRBJ2-1
V gene: TRBV5-6
clone size: .

CDR3 protein: CASSYSPDRVSEQYF
J gene: TRBJ2-7
V gene: TRBV6-5
clone size: .

CDR3 protein: CASSGPKRGAMPSTDTQYF
J gene: TRBJ2-3
V gene: TRBV2
clone size: .

CDR3 protein: CATSRGTGRVYGYTF
J gene: TRBJ1-2
V gene: TRBV15
clone size: few

CDR3 protein: CASSQSGGVNSPLHF
J gene: TRBJ1-6
V gene: TRBV3-1
clone size: many

CDR3 protein: CASSLYGRQGRTDTQYF
J gene: TRBJ2-3
V gene: TRBV4-1
clone size: few

CDR3 protein: CASSPTWSVAKNIQYF
J gene: TRBJ2-4
V gene: TRBV6-1
clone size: few

CDR3 protein: CSARPGGSEKLFF
J gene: TRBJ1-4
V gene: TRBV20-1
clone size: many

CDR3 protein: CASSPMRVDTQYF
J gene: TRBJ2-3
V gene: TRBV10-1
clone size: once

CDR3 protein: CSARTGGSYEQYF
J gene: TRBJ2-7
V gene: TRBV20-1
clone size: .

CDR3 protein: CASSVDGQSSYNEQFF
J gene: TRBJ2-1
V gene: TRBV9
clone size: .

CDR3 protein: CASRTDLNTGELFF
J gene: TRBJ2-2
V gene: TRBV7-3
clone size: .

CDR3 protein: CASSLQDRVTEAFF
J gene: TRBJ1-1
V gene: TRBV11-1
clone size: many

CDR3 protein: CASKQPSSGGSTDTQYF
J gene: TRBJ2-3
V gene: TRBV6-1
clone size: many

CDR3 protein: CSVSRGQATDTQYF
J gene: TRBJ2-3
V gene: TRBV29-1
clone size: .

CDR3 protein: CSASFAGFEQFF
J gene: TRBJ2-1
V gene: TRBV20-1
clone size: many

CDR3 protein: CASSYSIGRVNTEAFF
J gene: TRBJ1-1
V gene: TRBV6-2/TRBV6-3
clone size: .

CDR3 protein: CASSPLGQGFEAFF
J gene: TRBJ1-1
V gene: TRBV3-1
clone size: many

CDR3 protein: CASSESSTSKTQYF
J gene: TRBJ2-5
V gene: TRBV10-1
clone size: .

CDR3 protein: CASSPSRAGTQYF
J gene: TRBJ2-5
V gene: TRBV19
clone size: .

CDR3 protein: CASTEVGLPGSYEQYF
J gene: TRBJ2-7
V gene: TRBV2
clone size: many

CDR3 protein: CASSYSERTVNEKLFF
J gene: TRBJ1-4
V gene: TRBV6-2/TRBV6-3
clone size: .

CDR3 protein: CASSLVGGEGNEQFF
J gene: TRBJ2-1
V gene: TRBV11-3
clone size: many

CDR3 protein: CSAKDRLGGYTF
J gene: TRBJ1-2
V gene: TRBV20-1
clone size: few

CDR3 protein: CSVGGQTYEQYF
J gene: TRBJ2-7
V gene: TRBV29-1
clone size: .

CDR3 protein: CATSEGGRPAYEQYF
J gene: TRBJ2-7
V gene: TRBV24-1
clone size: .

CDR3 protein: CASSQDLARVNYGYTF
J gene: TRBJ1-2
V gene: TRBV3-1
clone size: few